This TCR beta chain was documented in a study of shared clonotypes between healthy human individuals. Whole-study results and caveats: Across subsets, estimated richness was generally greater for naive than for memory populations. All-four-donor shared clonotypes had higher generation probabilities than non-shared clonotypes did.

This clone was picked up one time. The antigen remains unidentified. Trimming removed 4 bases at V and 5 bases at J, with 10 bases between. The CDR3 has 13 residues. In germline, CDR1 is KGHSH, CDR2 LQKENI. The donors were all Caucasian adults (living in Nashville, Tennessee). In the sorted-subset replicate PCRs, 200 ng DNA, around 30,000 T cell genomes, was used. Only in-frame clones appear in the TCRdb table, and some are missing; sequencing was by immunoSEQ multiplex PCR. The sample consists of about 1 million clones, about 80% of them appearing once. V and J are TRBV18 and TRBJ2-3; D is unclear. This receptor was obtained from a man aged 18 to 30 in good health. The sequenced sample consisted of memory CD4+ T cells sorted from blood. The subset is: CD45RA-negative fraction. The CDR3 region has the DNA TGTGCCAGCTCACTCGAGTCCTTAGATACGCAGTATTTT. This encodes CASSLESLDTQYF.